One T cell receptor (beta chain) is described in this entry. The recovered donors of Cohort 3 showed two negative PCRs, clearance, or symptom resolution. With V trimmed by 0 bases and J by 4 bases, 8 bases remained unmatched. Germline V gene data show CDR1 as LNHNV and CDR2 as YYDKDF (reference sequence). This CDR3 region has 16 residues. These data originate in a study of blood T cell repertoires in COVID-19. Study-level background: Both acute and convalescent COVID-19 samples were obtained from the United States, Italy and Spain. From T cells, B-cell-depleted T cells, or PBMCs came the material, which was cDNA or gDNA.

In the authors' methods: The authors estimated nucleated cell counts from reference gene primer amplification. The protocol was immunoSEQ multiplex PCR, while the TCRdb copy is restricted to in-frame clones and leaves out a portion. Clonal size and the V and J genes are those of that table, whereas D and trimming came from the DNA. The sample lists approximately 300,000 clones, 80% to 95% occurring once. The clonotype originates from a woman aged 25 to 45 who had recovered from COVID-19. The sequenced material came from PBMCs or T cells enriched from blood (not recorded which). The chain uses TRBV15 and TRBJ1-2; 7 bases agree with TRBD1. CDR3 bases: TGTGCCACCAGCAGAGAACTTCTCACAGGGGCCTATGGCTACACCTTC. Protein sequence: CATSRELLTGAYGYTF. The full variable domain, its missing parts supplied by reference TRBV15 and TRBJ1-2, is DAMVIQNPRYQVTQFGKPVTLSCSQTLNHNVMYWYQQKSSQAPKLLFHYYDKDFNNEADTPDNFQSRRPNTSFCFLDIRSPGLGDTAMYLCATSRELLTGAYGYTFGSGTRLTVV.